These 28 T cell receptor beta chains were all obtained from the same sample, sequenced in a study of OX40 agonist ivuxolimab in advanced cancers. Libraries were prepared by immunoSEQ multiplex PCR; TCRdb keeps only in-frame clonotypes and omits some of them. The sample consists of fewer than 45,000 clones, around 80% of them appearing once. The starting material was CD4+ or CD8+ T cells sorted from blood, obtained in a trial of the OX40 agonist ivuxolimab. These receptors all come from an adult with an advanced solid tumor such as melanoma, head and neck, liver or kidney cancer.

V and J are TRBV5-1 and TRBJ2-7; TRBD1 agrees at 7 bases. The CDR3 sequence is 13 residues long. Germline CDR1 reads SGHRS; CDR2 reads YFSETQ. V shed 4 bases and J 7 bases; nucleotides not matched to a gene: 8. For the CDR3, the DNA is TGCGCCAGCAGCGCCGGACAGGCGGGTGAGCAGTACTTC. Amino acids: CASSAGQAGEQYF.

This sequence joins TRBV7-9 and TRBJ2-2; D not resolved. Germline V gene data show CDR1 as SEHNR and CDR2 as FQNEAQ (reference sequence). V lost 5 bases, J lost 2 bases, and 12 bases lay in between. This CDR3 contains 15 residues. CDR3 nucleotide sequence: TGTGCCAGCAGCCCCGAAGAGCACAACACCGGGGAGCTGTTTTTT. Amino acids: CASSPEEHNTGELFF.

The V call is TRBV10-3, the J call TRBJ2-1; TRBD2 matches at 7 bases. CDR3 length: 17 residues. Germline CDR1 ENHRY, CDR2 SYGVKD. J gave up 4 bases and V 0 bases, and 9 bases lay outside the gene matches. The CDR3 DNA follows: TGTGCCATCAGTGAGTCGTTGCCCTCTAGCGGATACAATGAGCAGTTCTTC. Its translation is CAISESLPSSGYNEQFF.

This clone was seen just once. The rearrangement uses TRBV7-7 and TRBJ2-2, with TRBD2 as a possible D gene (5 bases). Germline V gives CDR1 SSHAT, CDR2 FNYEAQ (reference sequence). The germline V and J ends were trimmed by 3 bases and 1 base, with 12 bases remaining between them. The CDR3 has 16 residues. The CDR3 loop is CASSLFSGKNTGELFF. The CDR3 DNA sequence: TGTGCCAGCAGCTTGTTCTCCGGGAAGAACACCGGGGAGCTGTTTTTT.

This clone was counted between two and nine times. The CDR3 reads CASSLSTRTGNNEQFF. DNA for the CDR3: TGCGCCAGCAGCTTGTCAACCCGGACAGGAAACAATGAGCAGTTCTTC. The chain is built from TRBV5-1 and TRBJ2-1; 7 positions match TRBD1. The CDR3 is made up of 16 amino acids. The germline CDR1 and CDR2 sequences are SGHRS and YFSETQ. V shed 1 base, J shed 5 bases, and the junction held 9 bases outside the gene matches.

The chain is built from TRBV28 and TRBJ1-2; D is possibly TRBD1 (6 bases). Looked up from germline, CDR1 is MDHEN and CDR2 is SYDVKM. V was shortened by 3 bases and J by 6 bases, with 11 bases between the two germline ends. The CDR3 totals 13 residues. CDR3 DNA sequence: TGTGCCAGCAGTTTTCGGGGGGCGGATGGCTACACCTTC. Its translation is CASSFRGADGYTF.

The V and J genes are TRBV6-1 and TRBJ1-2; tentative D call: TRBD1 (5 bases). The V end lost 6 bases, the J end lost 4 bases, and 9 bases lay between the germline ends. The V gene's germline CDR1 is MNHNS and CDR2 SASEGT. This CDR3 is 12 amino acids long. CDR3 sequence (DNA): TGTGCCAGCAGGGGGGGAATCTATGGCTACACCTTC. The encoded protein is CASRGGIYGYTF.

CDR3 amino acids: CASSPFDSDPQGSYYGYTF. As DNA, the CDR3 is TGTGCCAGCTCACCCTTTGATTCTGACCCGCAGGGGTCTTACTATGGCTACACCTTC. The chain employs TRBV18 and TRBJ1-2, with a tentative D call TRBD1 (6 bases). This CDR3 comprises 19 residues. V was trimmed by 3 bases and J by 3 bases, leaving 26 bases between them. Germline V gives CDR1 KGHSH, CDR2 LQKENI. The full variable domain, its missing parts supplied by reference TRBV18 and TRBJ1-2, is NAGVMQNPRHLVRRRGQEARLRCSPMKGHSHVYWYRQLPEEGLKFMVYLQKENIIDESGMPKERFSAEFPKEGPSILRIQQVVRGDSAAYFCASSPFDSDPQGSYYGYTFGSGTRLTVV.

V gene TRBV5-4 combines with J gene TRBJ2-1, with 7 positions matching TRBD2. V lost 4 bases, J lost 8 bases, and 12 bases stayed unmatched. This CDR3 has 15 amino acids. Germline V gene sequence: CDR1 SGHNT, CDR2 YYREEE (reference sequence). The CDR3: CASSPPGGSLYEQFF. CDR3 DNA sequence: TGTGCCAGCAGCCCCCCGGGCGGGAGTCTATATGAGCAGTTCTTC. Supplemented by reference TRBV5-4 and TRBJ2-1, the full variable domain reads ETGVTQSPTHLIKTRGQQVTLRCSSQSGHNTVSWYQQALGQGPQFIFQYYREEENGRGNFPPRFSGLQFPNYSSELNVNALELDDSALYLCASSPPGGSLYEQFFGPGTRLTVL.

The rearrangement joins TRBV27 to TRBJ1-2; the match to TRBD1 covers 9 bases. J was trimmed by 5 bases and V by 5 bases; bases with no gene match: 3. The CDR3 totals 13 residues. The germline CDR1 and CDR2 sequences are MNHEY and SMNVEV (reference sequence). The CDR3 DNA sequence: TGTGCCAGCAGTAACAGGGGGCCGTATGGCTACACCTTC. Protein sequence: CASSNRGPYGYTF.

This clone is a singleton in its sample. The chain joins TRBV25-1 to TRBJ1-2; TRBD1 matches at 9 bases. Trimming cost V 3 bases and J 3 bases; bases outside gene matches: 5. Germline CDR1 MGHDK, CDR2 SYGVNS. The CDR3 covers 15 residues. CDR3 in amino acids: CASSDPGQGYYGYTF. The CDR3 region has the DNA TGTGCCAGCAGTGATCCGGGACAGGGATACTATGGCTACACCTTC.

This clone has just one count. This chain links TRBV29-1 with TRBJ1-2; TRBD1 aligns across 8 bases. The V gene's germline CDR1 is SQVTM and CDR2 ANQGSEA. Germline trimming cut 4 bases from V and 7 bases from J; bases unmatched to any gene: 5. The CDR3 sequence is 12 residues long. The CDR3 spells CSVATGEVGYTF. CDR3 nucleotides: TGCAGCGTTGCGACAGGGGAAGTTGGCTACACCTTC.

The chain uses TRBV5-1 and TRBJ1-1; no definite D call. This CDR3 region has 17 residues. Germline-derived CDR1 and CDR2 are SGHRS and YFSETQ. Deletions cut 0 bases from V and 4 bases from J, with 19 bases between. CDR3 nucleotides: TGCGCCAGCAGCTTGGCCGGTGGTAGCGGAGGAGGCACTGAAGCTTTCTTT. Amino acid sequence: CASSLAGGSGGGTEAFF.

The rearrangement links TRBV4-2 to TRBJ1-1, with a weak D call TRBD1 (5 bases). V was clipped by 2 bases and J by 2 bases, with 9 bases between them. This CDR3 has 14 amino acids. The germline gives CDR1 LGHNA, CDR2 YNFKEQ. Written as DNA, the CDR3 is TGTGCCAGCAGCCAATGGGGGGGTAACACTGAAGCTTTCTTT. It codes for CASSQWGGNTEAFF.

The CDR3 region is CASSLGPQGQAALGELFF. The DNA of the CDR3 is TGCGCCAGCAGCTTGGGTCCCCAAGGGCAGGCCGCATTGGGGGAGCTGTTTTTT. The chain has TRBV5-1 and TRBJ2-2; D is uncertain. The length of the CDR3 is 18 residues. Germline values: CDR1 SGHRS, CDR2 YFSETQ. The V end lost 0 bases, the J end lost 8 bases, and 23 bases lay between the germline ends.

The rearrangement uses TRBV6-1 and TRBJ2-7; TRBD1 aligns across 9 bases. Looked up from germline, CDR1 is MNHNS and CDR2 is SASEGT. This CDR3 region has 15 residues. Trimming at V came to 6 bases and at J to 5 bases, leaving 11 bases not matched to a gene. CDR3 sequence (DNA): TGTGCCAGCAGCTCACAACAGGGGGCGTGGAACGAGCAGTACTTC. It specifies CASSSQQGAWNEQYF.

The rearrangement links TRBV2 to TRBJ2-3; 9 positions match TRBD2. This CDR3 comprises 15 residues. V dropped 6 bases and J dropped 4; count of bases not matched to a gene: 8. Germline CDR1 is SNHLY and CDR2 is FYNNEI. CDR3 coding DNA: TGTGCCAGCAGCCGCAGCGGGAGGTTGTCAGATACGCAGTATTTT. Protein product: CASSRSGRLSDTQYF.

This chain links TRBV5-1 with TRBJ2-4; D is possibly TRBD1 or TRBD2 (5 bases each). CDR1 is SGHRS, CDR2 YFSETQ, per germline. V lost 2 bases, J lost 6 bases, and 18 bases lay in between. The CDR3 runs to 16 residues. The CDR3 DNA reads TGCGCCAGCAGCTTAGACTATCTGAGCCAGGGAAACATTCAGTACTTC. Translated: CASSLDYLSQGNIQYF.

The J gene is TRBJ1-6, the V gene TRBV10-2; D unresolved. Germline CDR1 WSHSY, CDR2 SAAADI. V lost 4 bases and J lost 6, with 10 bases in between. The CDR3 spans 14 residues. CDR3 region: CASSVSATNSPLHF. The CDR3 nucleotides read TGCGCCAGCAGTGTGTCGGCGACTAATTCACCCCTCCACTTT.

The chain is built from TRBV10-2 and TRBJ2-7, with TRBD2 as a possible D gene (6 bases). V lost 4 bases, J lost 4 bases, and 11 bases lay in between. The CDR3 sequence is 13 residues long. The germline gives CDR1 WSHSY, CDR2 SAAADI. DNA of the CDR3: TGCGCCAGCAGTGCGGGTAGCGGATACGAGCAGTACTTC. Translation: CASSAGSGYEQYF.

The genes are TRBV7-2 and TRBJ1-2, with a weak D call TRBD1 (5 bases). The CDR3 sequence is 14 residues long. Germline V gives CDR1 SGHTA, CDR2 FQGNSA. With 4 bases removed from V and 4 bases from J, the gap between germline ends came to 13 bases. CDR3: CASSSPGGGYGYTF. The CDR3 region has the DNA TGTGCCAGCAGCTCTCCGGGGGGGGGCTATGGCTACACCTTC.

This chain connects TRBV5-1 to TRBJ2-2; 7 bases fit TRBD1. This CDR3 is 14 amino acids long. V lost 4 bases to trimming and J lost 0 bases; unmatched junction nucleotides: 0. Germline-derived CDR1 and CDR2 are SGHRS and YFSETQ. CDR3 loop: CASSGTANTGELFF. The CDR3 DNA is TGCGCCAGCAGCGGGACAGCGAACACCGGGGAGCTGTTTTTT.

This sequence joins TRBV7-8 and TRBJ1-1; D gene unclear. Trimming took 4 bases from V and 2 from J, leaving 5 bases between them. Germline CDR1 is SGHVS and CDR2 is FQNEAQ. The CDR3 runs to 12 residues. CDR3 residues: CASSSYNTEAFF. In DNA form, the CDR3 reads TGTGCCAGCAGCTCCTATAACACTGAAGCTTTCTTT.

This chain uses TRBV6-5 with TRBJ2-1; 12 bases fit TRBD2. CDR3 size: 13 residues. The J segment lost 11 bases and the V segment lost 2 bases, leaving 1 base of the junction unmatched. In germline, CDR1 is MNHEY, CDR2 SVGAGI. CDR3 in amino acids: CASSYRTSGKQFF. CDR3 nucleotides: TGTGCCAGCAGTTACCGGACTAGCGGGAAGCAGTTCTTC.

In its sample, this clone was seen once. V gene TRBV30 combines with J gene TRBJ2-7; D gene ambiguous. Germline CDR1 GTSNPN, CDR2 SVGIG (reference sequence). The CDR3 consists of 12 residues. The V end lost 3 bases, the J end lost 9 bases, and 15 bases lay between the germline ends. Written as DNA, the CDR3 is TGTGCCTGGAGGGAAGATACGAGTGTGCAGTACTTC. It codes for CAWREDTSVQYF.

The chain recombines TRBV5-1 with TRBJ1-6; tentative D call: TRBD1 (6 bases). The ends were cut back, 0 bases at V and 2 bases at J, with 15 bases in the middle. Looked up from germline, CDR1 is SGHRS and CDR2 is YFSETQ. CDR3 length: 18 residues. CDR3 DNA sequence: TGCGCCAGCAGCTTGGAAGCCAGGGGCCCGACCTATAATTCACCCCTCCACTTT. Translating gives CASSLEARGPTYNSPLHF.

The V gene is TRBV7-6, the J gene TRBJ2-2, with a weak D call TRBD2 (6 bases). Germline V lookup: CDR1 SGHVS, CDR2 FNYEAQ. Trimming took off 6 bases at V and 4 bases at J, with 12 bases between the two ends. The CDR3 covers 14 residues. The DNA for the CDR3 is TGTGCCAGCAGGACGGGGGTCGGCACCGGGGAGCTGTTTTTT. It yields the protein CASRTGVGTGELFF.

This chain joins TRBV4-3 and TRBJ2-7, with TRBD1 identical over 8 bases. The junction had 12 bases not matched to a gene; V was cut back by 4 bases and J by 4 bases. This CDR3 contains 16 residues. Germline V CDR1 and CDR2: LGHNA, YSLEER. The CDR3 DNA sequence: TGCGCCAGCAGCCGGAACCCAGGGGGCTCGGATTACGAGCAGTACTTC. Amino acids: CASSRNPGGSDYEQYF.